These 19 T cell receptor beta chains came from one sample sequenced in a study of identifying expanded T cells in peripheral blood. TCRdb's table, derived via immunoSEQ multiplex PCR, lists solely in-frame clones and lacks some. Counted here are 84,000 or so clones, about 90% occurring once; the ten biggest clones make up 7.3%. Sample: blood. These receptors came from a person aged 18 to 70 in good health.

The table lists this clone with a few counts. The chain couples TRBV19 to TRBJ1-2; no clear D. Germline V lookup: CDR1 LNHDA, CDR2 SQIVND (reference sequence). The V and J ends lost 1 base and 6 bases respectively, with 9 bases between them. This CDR3 is 13 amino acids long. The CDR3 coding sequence is TGTGCCAGTAGTATAGGATTTATGAATGGCTACACCTTC. This sequence encodes CASSIGFMNGYTF.

The V gene is TRBV7-9, the J gene TRBJ2-1; possibly TRBD1 for D (5 bases). The CDR3 length is 15 residues. Germline assignment: CDR1 SEHNR and CDR2 FQNEAQ (reference sequence). With 5 bases removed from V and 4 bases from J, the gap between germline ends came to 15 bases. Here the CDR3 DNA reads TGTGCCAGCAGCCCCCCGGCCGCAGGGTACAATGAGCAGTTCTTC. This sequence encodes CASSPPAAGYNEQFF. The variable domain in full, with the rest retrieved from reference TRBV7-9 and TRBJ2-1, is DTGVSQNPRHKITKRGQNVTFRCDPISEHNRLYWYRQTLGQGPEFLTYFQNEAQLEKSRLLSDRFSAERPKGSFSTLEIQRTEQGDSAMYLCASSPPAAGYNEQFFGPGTRLTVL.

The V gene is TRBV2, the J gene TRBJ1-1; D remains ambiguous. The V and J ends lost 6 bases and 2 bases respectively, with 10 bases between them. This CDR3 spans 13 amino acids. Germline assignment: CDR1 SNHLY and CDR2 FYNNEI. The CDR3 loop is CASSGNTNTEAFF. In nucleotides, the CDR3 is TGTGCCAGCAGCGGAAACACCAACACTGAAGCTTTCTTT. The full variable domain, its missing parts supplied by reference TRBV2 and TRBJ1-1, is EPEVTQTPSHQVTQMGQEVILRCVPISNHLYFYWYRQILGQKVEFLVSFYNNEISEKSEIFDDQFSVERPDGSNFTLKIRSTKLEDSAMYFCASSGNTNTEAFFGQGTRLTVV.

The chain joins TRBV6-1 to TRBJ2-3; TRBD2 might be the D (6 bases). Trimming removed 3 bases at V and 15 bases at J, with 25 bases between. The CDR3 covers 15 residues. Germline V gene data show CDR1 as MNHNS and CDR2 as SASEGT. This chain's CDR3 is CASSDRGSSPNIGYF. The DNA of the CDR3 is TGTGCCAGCAGTGATCGGGGGTCGTCTCCAAATATAGGATATTTT.

V and J are TRBV10-3 and TRBJ1-2; TRBD1 matches 9 bases. The CDR3 covers 16 residues. V dropped 0 bases and J dropped 7; count of bases not matched to a gene: 9. The germline V gene has CDR1 ENHRY and CDR2 SYGVKD. The CDR3 region is CAISESMGQGYPGYTF. The CDR3 coding sequence is TGTGCCATCAGTGAGTCGATGGGACAGGGCTACCCTGGCTACACCTTC.

The chain carries TRBV5-4 and TRBJ1-2; 9 nucleotides match TRBD1. The CDR3 has 15 residues. The germline V gene encodes CDR1 SGHNT and CDR2 YYREEE (reference sequence). With 4 bases clipped from V and 0 bases from J, the junction kept 4 bases outside the gene matches. This CDR3 is CASSLGQGTNYGYTF. In nucleotides, the CDR3 is TGTGCCAGCAGCCTCGGACAGGGGACTAACTATGGCTACACCTTC.

This rearrangement joins TRBV9 to TRBJ1-2; D call uncertain. The CDR3 spans 14 residues. The germline V gene has CDR1 SGDLS and CDR2 YYNGEE. V was pared by 4 bases and J by 8 bases, with 18 bases between. The CDR3 loop is CASSLRTQPGGYTF. The DNA of the CDR3 is TGTGCCAGCAGCTTAAGGACCCAACCGGGGGGCTACACCTTC.

The chain recombines TRBV7-9 with TRBJ2-2; TRBD1 or TRBD2 may be the D gene (5 bases each). Trimming removed 2 bases from V and 4 bases from J, with 14 bases in between. Germline loops: CDR1 SEHNR, CDR2 FQNEAQ (reference sequence). This CDR3 spans 16 amino acids. CDR3 amino acids: CASSLRGAATTGELFF. The DNA for the CDR3 is TGTGCCAGCAGCTTAAGAGGGGCAGCTACCACCGGGGAGCTGTTTTTT.

For the CDR3, the DNA is TGTGCCAGTCCGGACAGACCCTCTGGAAACACCATATATTTT. This gives the protein CASPDRPSGNTIYF. The chain employs TRBV7-2 and TRBJ1-3; D is possibly TRBD1 (6 bases). Germline loops: CDR1 SGHTA, CDR2 FQGNSA. This CDR3 has 14 amino acids. The V gene lost 9 bases and the J gene lost 0 bases, with 12 bases spanning the gap. Combining the CDR3 with reference TRBV7-2 and TRBJ1-3 gives the whole variable domain GAGVSQSPSNKVTEKGKDVELRCDPISGHTALYWYRQSLGQGLEFLIYFQGNSAPDKSGLPSDRFSAERTGGSVSTLTIQRTQQEDSAVYLCASPDRPSGNTIYFGEGSWLTVV.

The rearrangement links TRBV9 to TRBJ2-5, with D unclear. Germline values: CDR1 SGDLS, CDR2 YYNGEE. The CDR3 is made up of 11 amino acids. Trimming left V 3 bases short and J 0 bases short, with 0 bases between. DNA of the CDR3: TGTGCCAGCAGCGACCAAGAGACCCAGTACTTC. This encodes CASSDQETQYF.

The chain uses TRBV13 and TRBJ2-5; either TRBD1 or TRBD2 may supply D (5 bases each). This CDR3 has 13 residues. V lost 2 bases and J lost 5, with 9 bases in between. CDR1 is PRHDT, CDR2 FYEKMQ, per germline (reference sequence). CDR3: CASSLRGGETQYF. In DNA form, the CDR3 reads TGTGCCAGCAGCTTAAGGGGCGGGGAGACCCAGTACTTC.

This chain joins TRBV9 and TRBJ1-2; possibly TRBD1 for D (5 bases). The V end lost 0 bases, the J end lost 6 bases, and 12 bases lay between the germline ends. Germline V gene sequence: CDR1 SGDLS, CDR2 YYNGEE. The CDR3 is made up of 14 amino acids. The chain's CDR3 is CASSVGTGLNGYTF. The CDR3 DNA reads as TGTGCCAGCAGCGTAGGTACGGGACTCAATGGCTACACCTTC.

The chain links TRBV4-1 to TRBJ1-5; a possible D gene is TRBD1 (5 bases). The CDR3 contains 15 residues. In germline, CDR1 is MGHRA, CDR2 YSYEKL. The V end lost 6 bases, the J end lost 1 base, and 13 bases lay between the germline ends. This chain's CDR3 is CASSPDWGSNQPQHF. Here the CDR3 DNA reads TGCGCCAGCAGTCCGGACTGGGGGAGCAATCAGCCCCAGCATTTT.

The chain uses TRBV7-9 and TRBJ1-2; TRBD1 might be the D (6 bases). V shed 4 bases and J shed 6 bases, with 18 bases lying between them. This CDR3 region has 15 residues. Germline V CDR1 and CDR2: SEHNR, FQNEAQ (reference sequence). CDR3 in amino acids: CASSSAGAGMHGYTF. The CDR3 bases are TGTGCCAGCAGCTCCGCAGGGGCCGGAATGCATGGCTACACCTTC.

V usage is TRBV27 and J usage is TRBJ2-1, with 7 bases aligning to TRBD1. The J segment lost 8 bases and the V segment lost 7 bases, leaving 14 bases of the junction unmatched. Germline V gives CDR1 MNHEY, CDR2 SMNVEV (reference sequence). The CDR3 has 15 amino acids. The CDR3 sequence is CASTYQARGMDEQFF. CDR3 coding DNA: TGTGCCAGCACCTATCAGGCCAGGGGGATGGATGAGCAGTTCTTC.

V gene TRBV30 combines with J gene TRBJ2-7; D is possibly TRBD1 (5 bases). This CDR3 is 12 amino acids long. The V end was cut by 5 bases, the J end by 2 bases, with 10 bases between. The germline CDR1 and CDR2 sequences are GTSNPN and SVGIG (reference sequence). CDR3 sequence reads: CAWGQGTYEQYF. The CDR3 nucleotides read TGTGCCTGGGGCCAGGGTACCTACGAGCAGTACTTC.

This clone was counted a single time. The chain carries TRBV27 and TRBJ2-5, with 8 bases aligning to TRBD1. The V gene's germline CDR1 is MNHEY and CDR2 SMNVEV (reference sequence). V shed 6 bases and J 4 bases; nucleotides not matched to a gene: 13. This CDR3 spans 16 amino acids. CDR3 residues: CASSPWTGRGGETQYF. The CDR3 DNA follows: TGTGCCAGCAGCCCGTGGACAGGGAGAGGAGGAGAGACCCAGTACTTC.

The CDR3 region is CAISDYGLGVGEQYF. The CDR3 DNA is TGTGCCATCAGTGATTACGGGCTTGGGGTCGGCGAGCAGTACTTC. V gene TRBV10-3 combines with J gene TRBJ2-7; no reliable D call. CDR1 is ENHRY and CDR2 is SYGVKD in the germline V gene. The V end was cut by 3 bases, the J end by 6 bases, with 18 bases between. The CDR3 contains 15 residues.

The chain recombines TRBV5-1 with TRBJ2-5; 10 bases are shared with TRBD1. The CDR3 has 15 amino acids. In germline, CDR1 is SGHRS, CDR2 YFSETQ. The V gene end was trimmed by 4 bases and the J gene end by 5 bases; junction bases not matched to a gene: 8. The CDR3 DNA reads as TGCGCCAGCAGCCCGACGACAGGGGGCCTTGAGACCCAGTACTTC. It encodes CASSPTTGGLETQYF.